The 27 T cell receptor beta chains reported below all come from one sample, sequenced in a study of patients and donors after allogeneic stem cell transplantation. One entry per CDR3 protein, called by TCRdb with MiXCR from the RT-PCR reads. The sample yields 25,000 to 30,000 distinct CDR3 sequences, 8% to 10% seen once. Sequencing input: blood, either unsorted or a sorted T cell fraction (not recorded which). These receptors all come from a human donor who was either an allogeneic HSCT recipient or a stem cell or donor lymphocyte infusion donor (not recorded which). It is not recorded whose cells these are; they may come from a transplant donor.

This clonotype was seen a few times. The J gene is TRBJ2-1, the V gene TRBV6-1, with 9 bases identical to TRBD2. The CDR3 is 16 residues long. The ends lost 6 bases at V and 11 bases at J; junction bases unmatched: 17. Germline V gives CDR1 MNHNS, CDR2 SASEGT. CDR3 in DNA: TGTGCCAGCAGGCGGACTTGGCGAGCGGGGGGCTTGCAGCAGTTCTTC. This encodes CASRRTWRAGGLQQFF.

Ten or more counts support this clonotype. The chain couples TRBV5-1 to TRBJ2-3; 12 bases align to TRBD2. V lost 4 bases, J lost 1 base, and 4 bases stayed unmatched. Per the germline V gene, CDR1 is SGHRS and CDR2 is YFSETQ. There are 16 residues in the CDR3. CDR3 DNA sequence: TGCGCCAGCAGCATCCGACTAGCGGGAGGCACAGATACGCAGTATTTT. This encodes CASSIRLAGGTDTQYF.

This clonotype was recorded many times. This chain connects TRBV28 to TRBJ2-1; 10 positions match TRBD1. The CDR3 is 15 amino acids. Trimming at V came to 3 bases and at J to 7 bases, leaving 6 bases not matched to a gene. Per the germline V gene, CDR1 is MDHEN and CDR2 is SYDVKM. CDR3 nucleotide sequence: TGTGCCAGCAGTTTTCTGGGACAGGGGAGAAATGAGCAGTTCTTC. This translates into CASSFLGQGRNEQFF.

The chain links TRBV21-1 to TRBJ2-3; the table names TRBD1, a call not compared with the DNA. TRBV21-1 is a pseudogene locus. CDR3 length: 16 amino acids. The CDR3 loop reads CASPDPRDRATDTQYF. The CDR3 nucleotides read TGTGCCAGCCCTGACCCCCGGGACAGGGCCACAGATACGCAGTATTTT.

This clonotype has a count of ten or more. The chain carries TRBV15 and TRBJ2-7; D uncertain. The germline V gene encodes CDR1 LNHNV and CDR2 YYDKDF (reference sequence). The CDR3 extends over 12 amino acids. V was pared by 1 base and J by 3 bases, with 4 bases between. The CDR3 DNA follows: TGTGCCACCAGCAGAGGGGGCTACGAGCAGTACTTC. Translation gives CATSRGGYEQYF.

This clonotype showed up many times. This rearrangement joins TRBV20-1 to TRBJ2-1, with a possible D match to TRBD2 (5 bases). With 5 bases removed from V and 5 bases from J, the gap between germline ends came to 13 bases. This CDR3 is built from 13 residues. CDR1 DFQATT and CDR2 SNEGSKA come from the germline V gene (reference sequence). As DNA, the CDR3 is TGCAGTGCTCTACCCGGACTGAACAATGAGCAGTTCTTC. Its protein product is CSALPGLNNEQFF.

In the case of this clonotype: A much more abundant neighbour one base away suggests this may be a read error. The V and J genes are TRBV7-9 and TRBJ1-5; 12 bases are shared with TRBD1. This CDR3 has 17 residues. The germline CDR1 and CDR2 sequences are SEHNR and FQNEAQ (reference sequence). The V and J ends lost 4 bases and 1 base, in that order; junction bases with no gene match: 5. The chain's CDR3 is CASSSGQGAPSNQPQHF. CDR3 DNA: TGTGCCAGCAGCTCGGGACAGGGGGCGCCGAGCAATCAGCCCCAGCATTTT.

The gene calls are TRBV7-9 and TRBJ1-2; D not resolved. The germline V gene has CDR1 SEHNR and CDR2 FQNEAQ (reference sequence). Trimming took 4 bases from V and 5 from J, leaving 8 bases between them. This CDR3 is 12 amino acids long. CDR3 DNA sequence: TGTGCCAGCAGCTCCGCGGGTTATGGCTACACCTTC. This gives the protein CASSSAGYGYTF.

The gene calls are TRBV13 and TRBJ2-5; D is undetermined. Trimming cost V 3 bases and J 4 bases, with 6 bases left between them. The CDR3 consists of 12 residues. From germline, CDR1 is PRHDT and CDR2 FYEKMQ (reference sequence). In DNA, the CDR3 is TGTGCCAGCAGCTTCCTCAGAGAGACCCAGTACTTC. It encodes CASSFLRETQYF. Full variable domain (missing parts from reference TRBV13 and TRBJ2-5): AAGVIQSPRHLIKEKRETATLKCYPIPRHDTVYWYQQGPGQDPQFLISFYEKMQSDKGSIPDRFSAQQFSDYHSELNMSSLELGDSALYFCASSFLRETQYFGPGTRLLVL.

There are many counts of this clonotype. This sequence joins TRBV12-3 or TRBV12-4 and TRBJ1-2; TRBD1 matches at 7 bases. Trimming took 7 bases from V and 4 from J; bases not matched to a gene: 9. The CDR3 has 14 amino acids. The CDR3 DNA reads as TGTGCCAGCACCCCAGGGGGTTTTGCCTATGGCTACACCTTC. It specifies CASTPGGFAYGYTF.

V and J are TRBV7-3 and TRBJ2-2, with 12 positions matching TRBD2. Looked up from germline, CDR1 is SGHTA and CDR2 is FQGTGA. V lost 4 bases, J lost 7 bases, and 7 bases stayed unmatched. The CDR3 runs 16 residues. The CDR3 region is CASSSLAGGLGGELFF. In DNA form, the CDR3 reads TGTGCCAGCAGCTCACTAGCGGGGGGCCTTGGCGGGGAGCTGTTTTTT.

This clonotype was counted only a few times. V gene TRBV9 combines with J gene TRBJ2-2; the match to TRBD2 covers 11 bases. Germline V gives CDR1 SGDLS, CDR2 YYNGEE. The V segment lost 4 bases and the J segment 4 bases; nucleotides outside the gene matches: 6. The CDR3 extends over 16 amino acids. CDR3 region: CASSITSGRFTGELFF. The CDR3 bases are TGTGCCAGCAGCATAACTAGCGGGAGATTCACCGGGGAGCTGTTTTTT.

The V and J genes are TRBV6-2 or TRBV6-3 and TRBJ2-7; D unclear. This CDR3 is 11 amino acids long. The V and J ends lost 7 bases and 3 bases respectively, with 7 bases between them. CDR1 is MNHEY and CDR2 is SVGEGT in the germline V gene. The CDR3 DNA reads TGTGCCAGCACCGACCACTACGAGCAGTACTTC. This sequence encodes CASTDHYEQYF.

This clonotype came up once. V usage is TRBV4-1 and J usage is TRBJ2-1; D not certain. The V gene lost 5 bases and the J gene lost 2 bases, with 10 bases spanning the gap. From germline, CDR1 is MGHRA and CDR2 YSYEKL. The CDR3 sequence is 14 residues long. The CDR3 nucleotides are TGCGCCAGCAGCTCCGGTGGTACCTACAATGAGCAGTTCTTC. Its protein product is CASSSGGTYNEQFF.

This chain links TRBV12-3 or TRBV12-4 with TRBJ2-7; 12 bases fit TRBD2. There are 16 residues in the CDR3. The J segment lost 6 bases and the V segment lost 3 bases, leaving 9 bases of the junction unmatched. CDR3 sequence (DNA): TGTGCCAGCAGTTTCTCTAGCGGGGGGGCCTTAGCCGAGCAGTACTTC. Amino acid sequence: CASSFSSGGALAEQYF.

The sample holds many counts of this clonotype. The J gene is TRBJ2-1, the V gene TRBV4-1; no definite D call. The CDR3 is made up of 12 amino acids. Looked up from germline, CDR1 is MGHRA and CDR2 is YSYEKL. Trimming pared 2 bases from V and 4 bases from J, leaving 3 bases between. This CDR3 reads CASSQQYNEQFF. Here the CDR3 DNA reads TGCGCCAGCAGCCAACAATACAATGAGCAGTTCTTC.

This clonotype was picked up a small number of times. This chain's CDR3 is CASSLWALGPTGELFF. In nucleotides, the CDR3 is TGTGCCAGCAGTTTATGGGCCTTGGGGCCAACCGGGGAGCTGTTTTTT. The V and J genes are TRBV27 and TRBJ2-2; maybe TRBD1 (5 bases). The V gene lost 1 base and the J gene lost 5 bases, with 14 bases spanning the gap. Germline lookup yields CDR1 MNHEY and CDR2 SMNVEV (reference sequence). The CDR3 spans 16 residues.

The DNA of the CDR3 is TGTGCCAGCAGCGTTACGACAGGAGGTTACTACGAGCAGTACTTC. It encodes CASSVTTGGYYEQYF. The rearrangement uses TRBV9 and TRBJ2-7, with a weak D call TRBD1 (6 bases). The CDR3 consists of 15 residues. Per germline, CDR1 SGDLS and CDR2 YYNGEE. V was clipped by 2 bases and J by 3 bases, with 15 bases between them.

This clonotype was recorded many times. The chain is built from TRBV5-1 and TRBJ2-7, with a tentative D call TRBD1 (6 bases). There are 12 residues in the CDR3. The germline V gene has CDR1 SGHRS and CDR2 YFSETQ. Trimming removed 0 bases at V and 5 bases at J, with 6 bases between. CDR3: CASSLDRDEQYF. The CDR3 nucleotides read TGCGCCAGCAGCTTGGACAGGGACGAGCAGTACTTC. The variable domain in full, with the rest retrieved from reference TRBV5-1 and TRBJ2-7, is KAGVTQTPRYLIKTRGQQVTLSCSPISGHRSVSWYQQTPGQGLQFLFEYFSETQRNKGNFPGRFSGRQFSNSRSEMNVSTLELGDSALYLCASSLDRDEQYFGPGTRLTVT.

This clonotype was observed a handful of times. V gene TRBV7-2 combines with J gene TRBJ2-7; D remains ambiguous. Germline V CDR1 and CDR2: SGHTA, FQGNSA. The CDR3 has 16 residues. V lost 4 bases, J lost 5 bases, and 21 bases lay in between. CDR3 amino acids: CASSSYLGAVWHEQYF. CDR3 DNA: TGTGCCAGCAGCTCATACTTAGGCGCCGTGTGGCACGAGCAGTACTTC. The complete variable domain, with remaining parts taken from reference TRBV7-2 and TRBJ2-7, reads GAGVSQSPSNKVTEKGKDVELRCDPISGHTALYWYRQSLGQGLEFLIYFQGNSAPDKSGLPSDRFSAERTGGSVSTLTIQRTQQEDSAVYLCASSSYLGAVWHEQYFGPGTRLTVT.

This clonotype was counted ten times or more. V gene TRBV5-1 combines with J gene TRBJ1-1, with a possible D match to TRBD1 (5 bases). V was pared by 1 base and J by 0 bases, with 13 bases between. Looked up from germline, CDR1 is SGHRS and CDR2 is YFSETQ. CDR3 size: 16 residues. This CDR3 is CASSLMFRQMNTEAFF. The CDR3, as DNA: TGCGCCAGCAGCTTGATGTTTCGACAGATGAACACTGAAGCTTTCTTT.

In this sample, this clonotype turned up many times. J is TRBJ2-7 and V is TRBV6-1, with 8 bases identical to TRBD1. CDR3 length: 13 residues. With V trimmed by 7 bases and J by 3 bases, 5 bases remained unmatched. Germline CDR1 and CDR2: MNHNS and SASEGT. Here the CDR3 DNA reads TGTGCCAGCAATAGGGGACAGGTCTACGAGCAGTACTTC. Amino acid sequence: CASNRGQVYEQYF.

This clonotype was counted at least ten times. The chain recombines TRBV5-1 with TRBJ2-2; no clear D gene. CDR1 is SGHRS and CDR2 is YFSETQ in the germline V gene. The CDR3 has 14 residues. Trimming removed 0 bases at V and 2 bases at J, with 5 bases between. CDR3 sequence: CASSLVQNTGELFF. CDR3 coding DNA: TGCGCCAGCAGCTTGGTTCAAAACACCGGGGAGCTGTTTTTT.

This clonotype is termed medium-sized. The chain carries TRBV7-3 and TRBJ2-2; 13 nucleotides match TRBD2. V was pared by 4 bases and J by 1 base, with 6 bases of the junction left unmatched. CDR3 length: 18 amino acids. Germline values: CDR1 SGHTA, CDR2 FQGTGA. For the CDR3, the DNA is TGTGCCAGCAGCTCTCCGGGACTAGCGGGGATGAACACCGGGGAGCTGTTTTTT. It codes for CASSSPGLAGMNTGELFF.

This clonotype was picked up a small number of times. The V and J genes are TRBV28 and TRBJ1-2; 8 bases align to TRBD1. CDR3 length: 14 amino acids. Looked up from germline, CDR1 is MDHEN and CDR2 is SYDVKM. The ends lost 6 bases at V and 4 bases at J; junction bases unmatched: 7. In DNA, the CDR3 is TGTGCCAGCAGGAGCGGGACAGGACTCTATGGCTACACCTTC. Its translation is CASRSGTGLYGYTF.

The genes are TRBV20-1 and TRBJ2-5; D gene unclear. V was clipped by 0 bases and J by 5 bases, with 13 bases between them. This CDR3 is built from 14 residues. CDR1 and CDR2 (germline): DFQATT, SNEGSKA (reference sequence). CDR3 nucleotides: TGCAGTGCTAGAGATCGGGTGGGGAAGGAGACCCAGTACTTC. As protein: CSARDRVGKETQYF.

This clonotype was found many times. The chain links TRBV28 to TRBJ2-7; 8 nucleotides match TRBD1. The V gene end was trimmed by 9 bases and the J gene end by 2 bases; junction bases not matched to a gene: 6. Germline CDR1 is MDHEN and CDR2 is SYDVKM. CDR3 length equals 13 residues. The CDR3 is CASDRGNTYEQYF. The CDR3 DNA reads TGTGCCAGTGACAGGGGAAATACCTACGAGCAGTACTTC. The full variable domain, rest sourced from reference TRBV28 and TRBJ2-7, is DVKVTQSSRYLVKRTGEKVFLECVQDMDHENMFWYRQDPGLGLRLIYFSYDVKMKEKGDIPEGYSVSREKKERFSLILESASTNQTSMYLCASDRGNTYEQYFGPGTRLTVT.